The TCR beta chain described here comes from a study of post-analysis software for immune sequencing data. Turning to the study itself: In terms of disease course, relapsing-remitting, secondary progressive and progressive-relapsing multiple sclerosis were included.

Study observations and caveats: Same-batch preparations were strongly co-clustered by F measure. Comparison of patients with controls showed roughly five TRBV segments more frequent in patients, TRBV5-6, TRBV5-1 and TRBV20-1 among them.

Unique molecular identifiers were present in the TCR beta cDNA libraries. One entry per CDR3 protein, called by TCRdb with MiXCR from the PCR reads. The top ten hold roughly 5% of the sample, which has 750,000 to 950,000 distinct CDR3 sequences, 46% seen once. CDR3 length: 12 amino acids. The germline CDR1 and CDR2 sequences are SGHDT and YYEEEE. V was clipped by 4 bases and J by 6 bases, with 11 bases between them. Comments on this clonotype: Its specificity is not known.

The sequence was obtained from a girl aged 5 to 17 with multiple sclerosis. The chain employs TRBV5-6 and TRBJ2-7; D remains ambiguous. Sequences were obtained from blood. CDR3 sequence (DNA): TGTGCCAGCAGCCGACTTCAGCGCGAGCAGTACTTC. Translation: CASSRLQREQYF.